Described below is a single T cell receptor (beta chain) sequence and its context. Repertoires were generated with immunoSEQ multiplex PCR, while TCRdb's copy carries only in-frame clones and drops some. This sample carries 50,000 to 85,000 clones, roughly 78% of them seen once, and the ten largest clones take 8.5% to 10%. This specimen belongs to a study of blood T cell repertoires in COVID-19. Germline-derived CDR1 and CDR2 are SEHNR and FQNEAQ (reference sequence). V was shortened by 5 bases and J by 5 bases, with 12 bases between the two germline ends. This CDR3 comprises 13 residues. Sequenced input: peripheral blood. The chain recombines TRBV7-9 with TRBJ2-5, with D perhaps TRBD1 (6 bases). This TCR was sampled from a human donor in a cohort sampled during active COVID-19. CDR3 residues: CASSRGQKETQYF. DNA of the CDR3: TGTGCCAGCAGCCGGGGACAAAAGGAGACCCAGTACTTC. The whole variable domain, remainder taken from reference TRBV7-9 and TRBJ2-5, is DTGVSQNPRHKITKRGQNVTFRCDPISEHNRLYWYRQTLGQGPEFLTYFQNEAQLEKSRLLSDRFSAERPKGSFSTLEIQRTEQGDSAMYLCASSRGQKETQYFGPGTRLLVL.